These 24 T cell receptor beta chains were all obtained from the same sample, sequenced in a study of shared clonotypes between healthy human individuals. Measured with immunoSEQ multiplex PCR; TCRdb has only the in-frame clones, and not every one. The sample consists of approximately 2.4 million clones, 90% to 96% of them appearing once. The material sequenced was naive CD4+ T cells sorted from blood. Subset defined: CD45RA+ positively selected. These TCRs come from a man between 18 and 35 years old in good health.

The rearrangement links TRBV10-1 to TRBJ2-2; no clear D. The germline V and J ends were trimmed by 6 bases and 0 bases, with 8 bases remaining between them. This CDR3 is 14 amino acids long. CDR1 is WNHNN and CDR2 is SYGVQD in the germline V gene (reference sequence). CDR3 nucleotide sequence: TGCGCCAGCAGCAAAGACACGAACACCGGGGAGCTGTTTTTT. It codes for CASSKDTNTGELFF.

A single count supports this clone. Here the CDR3 reads CATRPSTDTQYF. DNA of the CDR3: TGTGCCACCCGACCCAGCACAGATACGCAGTATTTT. The rearrangement joins TRBV10-3 to TRBJ2-3; D call uncertain. The V end was cut by 10 bases, the J end by 0 bases, with 8 bases between. Germline-derived CDR1 and CDR2 are ENHRY and SYGVKD. This CDR3 is 12 amino acids long.

This chain links TRBV2 with TRBJ1-2; 7 nucleotides line up with TRBD1. J lost 8 bases, V lost 6 bases, and 12 bases had no gene match. CDR1 and CDR2 from the germline V gene are SNHLY and FYNNEI. The CDR3 runs 14 residues. The CDR3 DNA reads as TGTGCCAGCAGAGACGACAGGGAGGCGGGGGGCTACACCTTC. Translating gives CASRDDREAGGYTF.

The chain is built from TRBV7-2 and TRBJ1-1, with D maybe TRBD1 (6 bases). Germline loops: CDR1 SGHTA, CDR2 FQGNSA. The CDR3 loop spans 16 amino acids. The V and J ends lost 1 base and 5 bases respectively, with 17 bases between them. CDR3 in DNA: TGTGCCAGCAGCTTAGATTCCAGGGGAGGCCTGACTGAAGCTTTCTTT. Encoded protein: CASSLDSRGGLTEAFF. Drawing the rest from reference TRBV7-2 and TRBJ1-1, the complete variable domain is GAGVSQSPSNKVTEKGKDVELRCDPISGHTALYWYRQSLGQGLEFLIYFQGNSAPDKSGLPSDRFSAERTGGSVSTLTIQRTQQEDSAVYLCASSLDSRGGLTEAFFGQGTRLTVV.

Worth noting for this clone: The same CDR3 also results from other DNA sequences found in this sample. This rearrangement joins TRBV7-2 to TRBJ2-1; D gene ambiguous. The ends were cut back, 2 bases at V and 0 bases at J, with 11 bases in the middle. The CDR3 length is 16 residues. Germline CDR1 SGHTA, CDR2 FQGNSA. CDR3 sequence (DNA): TGTGCCAGCAGCTTAAGAGGCAAGAGCTCCTACAATGAGCAGTTCTTC. Protein sequence: CASSLRGKSSYNEQFF.

This chain links TRBV2 with TRBJ2-2; 8 positions agree with TRBD2. The CDR3 covers 15 residues. V dropped 8 bases and J dropped 6; count of bases not matched to a gene: 11. Germline V CDR1 and CDR2: SNHLY, FYNNEI. The CDR3 region is CASSWMAGGAGELFF. The CDR3 bases are TGTGCCAGCTCCTGGATGGCGGGAGGAGCCGGGGAGCTGTTTTTT.

V gene TRBV10-3 combines with J gene TRBJ1-1; TRBD1 aligns across 7 bases. The V gene's germline CDR1 is ENHRY and CDR2 SYGVKD. The CDR3 has 15 amino acids. V lost 3 bases, J lost 5 bases, and 9 bases stayed unmatched. This chain's CDR3 is CAISDSGQTGTEAFF. Here the CDR3 DNA reads TGTGCCATCAGTGACTCGGGACAGACGGGAACTGAAGCTTTCTTT.

V gene TRBV5-6 combines with J gene TRBJ1-6; D is perhaps TRBD1 (6 bases). Germline CDR1 SGHDT, CDR2 YYEEEE. V was cut by 2 bases and J by 10 bases, with 16 bases left in between. The CDR3 spans 15 residues. The chain's CDR3 is CASSFTGKARSPLHF. The CDR3 DNA reads TGTGCCAGCAGCTTTACAGGGAAAGCTCGATCACCCCTCCACTTT.

This clone was picked up one time. The CDR3 DNA follows: TGCGCCAGCAGCTTGGTGCCGGGACAGGACGTCTCTGGGGCCAACGTCCTGACTTTC. It encodes CASSLVPGQDVSGANVLTF. The V call is TRBV5-1, the J call TRBJ2-6; TRBD1 matches 8 bases. V dropped 0 bases and J dropped 0; count of bases not matched to a gene: 8. Per germline, CDR1 SGHRS and CDR2 YFSETQ. The CDR3 is 19 residues long.

The chain couples TRBV4-2 to TRBJ2-1; tentatively, D is TRBD1 or TRBD2 (6 bases each). The length of the CDR3 is 15 residues. V was clipped by 0 bases and J by 1 base, with 7 bases between them. In germline, CDR1 is LGHNA, CDR2 YNFKEQ. The CDR3 DNA reads as TGTGCCAGCAGCCAAGAAGGGGGGTCCTACAATGAGCAGTTCTTC. It encodes CASSQEGGSYNEQFF.

The V call is TRBV30, the J call TRBJ1-2; no reliable D call. The V gene lost 1 base and the J gene lost 5 bases, with 8 bases spanning the gap. The CDR3 is 12 residues long. The germline CDR1 and CDR2 sequences are GTSNPN and SVGIG (reference sequence). The CDR3 DNA sequence: TGTGCCTGGAGTGGTGACGGATATGGCTACACCTTC. This translates into CAWSGDGYGYTF.

V and J are TRBV27 and TRBJ2-5; 12 bases fit TRBD1. Germline trimming cut 6 bases from V and 5 bases from J; bases unmatched to any gene: 10. CDR3 length equals 16 residues. CDR1 is MNHEY, CDR2 SMNVEV, per germline (reference sequence). CDR3 sequence: CASSFRGTGGTETQYF. The CDR3 DNA is TGTGCCAGCAGCTTTCGAGGGACAGGGGGCACGGAGACCCAGTACTTC.

The chain combines TRBV5-1 with TRBJ2-3, with TRBD2 as a possible D gene (6 bases). The CDR3 is 17 residues long. CDR1 and CDR2 (germline): SGHRS, YFSETQ. Trimming removed 0 bases from V and 5 bases from J, with 19 bases in between. As DNA, the CDR3 is TGCGCCAGCAGCTTGGGGGTCGGCGGGACGGCTGGAGATACGCAGTATTTT. Protein sequence: CASSLGVGGTAGDTQYF.

V is TRBV6-1 and J is TRBJ2-5; D unresolved. Germline loops: CDR1 MNHNS, CDR2 SASEGT. Trimming removed 2 bases at V and 5 bases at J, with 9 bases between. The CDR3 totals 13 residues. The CDR3 region is CASSEPAWETQYF. The CDR3 region has the DNA TGTGCCAGCAGTGAACCAGCTTGGGAGACCCAGTACTTC.

This chain connects TRBV6-1 to TRBJ2-5, with D perhaps TRBD1 (6 bases). The ends were cut back, 5 bases at V and 9 bases at J, with 10 bases in the middle. The CDR3 extends over 11 amino acids. Germline V CDR1 and CDR2: MNHNS, SASEGT. DNA for the CDR3: TGTGCCAGCAGTTCATCAGGGGCCCAGTACTTC. The encoded protein is CASSSSGAQYF.

The chain recombines TRBV7-9 with TRBJ2-7; weak D call: TRBD1 (5 bases). Germline lookup yields CDR1 SEHNR and CDR2 FQNEAQ (reference sequence). V was pared by 2 bases and J by 2 bases, with 13 bases between. The CDR3 totals 15 residues. Here the CDR3 reads CASSLLQVTAYEQYF. In DNA form, the CDR3 reads TGTGCCAGCAGCTTATTACAGGTGACCGCCTACGAGCAGTACTTC.

This chain joins TRBV5-1 and TRBJ1-6; TRBD1 aligns across 7 bases. Germline-derived CDR1 and CDR2 are SGHRS and YFSETQ. The CDR3 is 13 residues long. J was trimmed by 13 bases and V by 3 bases; bases with no gene match: 7. The DNA of the CDR3 is TGCGCCAGCAGCTCTGACAGGGAAGGGCCCCTCCACTTT. It specifies CASSSDREGPLHF. The entire variable domain, with the rest obtained from reference TRBV5-1 and TRBJ1-6, is as follows: KAGVTQTPRYLIKTRGQQVTLSCSPISGHRSVSWYQQTPGQGLQFLFEYFSETQRNKGNFPGRFSGRQFSNSRSEMNVSTLELGDSALYLCASSSDREGPLHFGNGTRLTVT.

The chain recombines TRBV27 with TRBJ2-3; a weak D match, TRBD2 (7 bases). This CDR3 comprises 15 residues. CDR1 is MNHEY and CDR2 is SMNVEV in the germline V gene (reference sequence). With 6 bases removed from V and 3 bases from J, the gap between germline ends came to 16 bases. CDR3 in DNA: TGTGCCAGCAGATTGATGGGGGGGCAGACAGATACGCAGTATTTT. The encoded protein is CASRLMGGQTDTQYF.

The CDR3 here is CASRDFGETQYF. CDR3 sequence (DNA): TGTGCCAGCAGGGACTTTGGAGAGACCCAGTACTTC. This sequence joins TRBV6-6 and TRBJ2-5, with a possible D match to TRBD2 (5 bases). This CDR3 has 12 amino acids. From germline, CDR1 is MNHNY and CDR2 SVGAGI (reference sequence). V lost 6 bases, J lost 4 bases, and 9 bases lay in between.

The rearrangement links TRBV2 to TRBJ2-7, with D possibly TRBD2 on 5 matching bases. CDR1 and CDR2 from the germline V gene are SNHLY and FYNNEI. The CDR3 spans 11 residues. V lost 6 bases, J lost 6 bases, and 9 bases lay in between. The DNA for the CDR3 is TGTGCCAGCAGGGCAGAGGGCGAGCAGTACTTC. Its protein product is CASRAEGEQYF.

The chain couples TRBV6-6 to TRBJ2-1, with 12 nucleotides matching TRBD2. V lost 2 bases to trimming and J lost 7 bases; unmatched junction nucleotides: 3. The CDR3 is made up of 15 amino acids. Germline CDR1 MNHNY, CDR2 SVGAGI (reference sequence). The CDR3 nucleotides are TGTGCCAGCAGTTACATTGGACTAGCGGGGAATGAGCAGTTCTTC. Translation: CASSYIGLAGNEQFF.

V usage is TRBV7-2 and J usage is TRBJ1-2, with D possibly TRBD1 on 6 matching bases. Germline V gene data show CDR1 as SGHTA and CDR2 as FQGNSA. V gave up 5 bases and J gave up 4 bases, with 17 bases separating them. CDR3 length: 15 residues. For the CDR3, the DNA is TGTGCCAGCAGCGCGCCAGGGGTGGTAGGCTATGGCTACACCTTC. It specifies CASSAPGVVGYGYTF.

The V gene is TRBV10-3, the J gene TRBJ2-5; 8 nucleotides align to TRBD1. This CDR3 is built from 14 residues. Germline trimming cut 2 bases from V and 13 bases from J; bases unmatched to any gene: 12. CDR1 is ENHRY, CDR2 SYGVKD, per germline. CDR3: CAISEAGTGPCRYF. As DNA, the CDR3 is TGTGCCATCAGTGAGGCCGGGACAGGACCTTGTCGGTACTTC.

This chain joins TRBV9 and TRBJ1-3; D remains ambiguous. Trimming shortened V by 4 bases and J by 2 bases, and 13 bases separated the two germline ends. Germline V gene data show CDR1 as SGDLS and CDR2 as YYNGEE. CDR3 length: 15 residues. CDR3: CASSIGGSTGNTIYF. The CDR3, as DNA: TGTGCCAGCAGCATTGGCGGCTCCACTGGAAACACCATATATTTT.